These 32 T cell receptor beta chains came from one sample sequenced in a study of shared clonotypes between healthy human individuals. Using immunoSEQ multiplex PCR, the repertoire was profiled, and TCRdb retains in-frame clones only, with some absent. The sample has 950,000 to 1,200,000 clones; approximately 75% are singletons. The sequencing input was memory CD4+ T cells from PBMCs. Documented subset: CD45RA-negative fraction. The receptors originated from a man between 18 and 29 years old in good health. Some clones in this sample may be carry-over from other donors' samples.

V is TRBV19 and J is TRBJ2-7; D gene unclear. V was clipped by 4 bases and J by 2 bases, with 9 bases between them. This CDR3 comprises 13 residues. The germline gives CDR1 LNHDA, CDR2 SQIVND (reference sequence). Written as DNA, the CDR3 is TGTGCCAGTAGTAGGTCCCCCGCCTACGAGCAGTACTTC. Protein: CASSRSPAYEQYF. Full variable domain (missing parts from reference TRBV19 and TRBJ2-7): DGGITQSPKYLFRKEGQNVTLSCEQNLNHDAMYWYRQDPGQGLRLIYYSQIVNDFQKGDIAEGYSVSREKKESFPLTVTSAQKNPTAFYLCASSRSPAYEQYFGPGTRLTVT.

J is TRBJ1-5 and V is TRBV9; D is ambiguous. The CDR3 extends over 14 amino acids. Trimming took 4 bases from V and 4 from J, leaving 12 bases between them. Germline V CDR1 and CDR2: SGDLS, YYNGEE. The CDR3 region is CASSPGPGNQPQHF. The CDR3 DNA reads TGTGCCAGCAGCCCCGGACCGGGGAATCAGCCCCAGCATTTT.

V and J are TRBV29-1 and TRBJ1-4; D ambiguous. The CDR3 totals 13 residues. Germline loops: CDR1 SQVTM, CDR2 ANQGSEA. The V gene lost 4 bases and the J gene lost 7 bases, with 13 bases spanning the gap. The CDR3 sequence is CSVVISAGEKLFF. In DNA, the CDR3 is TGCAGCGTTGTTATTTCAGCGGGTGAAAAACTGTTTTTT.

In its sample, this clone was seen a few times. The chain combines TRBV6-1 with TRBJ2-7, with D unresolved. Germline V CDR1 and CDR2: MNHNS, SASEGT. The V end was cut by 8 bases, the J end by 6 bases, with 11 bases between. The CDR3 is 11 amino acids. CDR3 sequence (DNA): TGTGCCAGCGTCTTGGTCGGCGAGCAGTACTTC. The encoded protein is CASVLVGEQYF.

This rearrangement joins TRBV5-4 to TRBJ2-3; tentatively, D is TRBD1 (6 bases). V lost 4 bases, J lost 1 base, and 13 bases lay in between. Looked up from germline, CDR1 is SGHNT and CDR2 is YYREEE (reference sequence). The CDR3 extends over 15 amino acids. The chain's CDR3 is CASSITGTRTDTQYF. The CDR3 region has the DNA TGTGCCAGCAGCATAACAGGGACGCGCACAGATACGCAGTATTTT.

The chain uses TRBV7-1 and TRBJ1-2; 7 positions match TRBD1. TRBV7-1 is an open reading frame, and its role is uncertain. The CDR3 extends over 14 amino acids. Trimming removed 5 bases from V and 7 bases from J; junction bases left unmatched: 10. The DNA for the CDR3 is TGTGCCAGCAGCCGGGGGACAGACTACTGTGGCTACACCTTC. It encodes CASSRGTDYCGYTF.

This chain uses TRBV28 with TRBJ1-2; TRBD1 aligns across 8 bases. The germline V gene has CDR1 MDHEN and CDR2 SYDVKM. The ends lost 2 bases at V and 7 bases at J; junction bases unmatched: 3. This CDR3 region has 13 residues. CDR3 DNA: TGTGCCAGCAGTTTACAGGGGGCGCTTGGCTACACCTTC. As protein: CASSLQGALGYTF.

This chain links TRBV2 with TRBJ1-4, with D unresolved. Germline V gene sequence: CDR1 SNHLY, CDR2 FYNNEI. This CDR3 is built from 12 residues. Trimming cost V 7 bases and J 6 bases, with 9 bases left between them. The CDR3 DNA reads TGTGCCAGCAATGGCTTAGATGAAAAACTGTTTTTT. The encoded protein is CASNGLDEKLFF.

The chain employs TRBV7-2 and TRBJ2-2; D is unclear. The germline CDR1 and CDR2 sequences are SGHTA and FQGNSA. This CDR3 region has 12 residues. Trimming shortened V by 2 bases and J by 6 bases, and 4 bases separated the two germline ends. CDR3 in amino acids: CASSLLPGELFF. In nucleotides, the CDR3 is TGTGCCAGCAGCTTACTCCCCGGGGAGCTGTTTTTT.

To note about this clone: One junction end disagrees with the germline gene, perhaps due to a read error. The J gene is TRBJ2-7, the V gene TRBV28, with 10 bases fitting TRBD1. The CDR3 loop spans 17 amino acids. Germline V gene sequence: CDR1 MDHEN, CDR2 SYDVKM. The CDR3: CASSPGTGEHGSHEQYF. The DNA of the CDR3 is TGTGCCAGCAGTCCCGGGACAGGGGAACACGGCTCCCACGAGCAGTACTTC. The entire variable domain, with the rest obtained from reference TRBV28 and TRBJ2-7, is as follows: DVKVTQSSRYLVKRTGEKVFLECVQDMDHENMFWYRQDPGLGLRLIYFSYDVKMKEKGDIPEGYSVSREKKERFSLILESASTNQTSMYLCASSPGTGEHGSHEQYFGPGTRLTVT.

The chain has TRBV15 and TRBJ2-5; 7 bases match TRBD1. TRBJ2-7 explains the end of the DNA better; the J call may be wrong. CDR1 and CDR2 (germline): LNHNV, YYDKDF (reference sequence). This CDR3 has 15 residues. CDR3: CATSRGGTVTYEQYF. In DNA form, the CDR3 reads TGTGCCACCAGCAGAGGGGGGACAGTCACCTACGAGCAGTACTTC.

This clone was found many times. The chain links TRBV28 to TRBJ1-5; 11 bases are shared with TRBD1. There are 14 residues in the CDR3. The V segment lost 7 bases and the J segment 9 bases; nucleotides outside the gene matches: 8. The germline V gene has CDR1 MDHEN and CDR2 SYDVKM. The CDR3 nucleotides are TGTGCCAGCACCGCGGGGACAGGGGGATTGCCCCAGCATTTT. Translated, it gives CASTAGTGGLPQHF. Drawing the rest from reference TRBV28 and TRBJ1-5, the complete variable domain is DVKVTQSSRYLVKRTGEKVFLECVQDMDHENMFWYRQDPGLGLRLIYFSYDVKMKEKGDIPEGYSVSREKKERFSLILESASTNQTSMYLCASTAGTGGLPQHFGDGTRLSIL.

CDR3 in DNA: TGTGCCAGCAGCTTATCACTAGCGGGAGGGCCTGAGACCCAGTACTTC. This translates into CASSLSLAGGPETQYF. V usage is TRBV7-6 and J usage is TRBJ2-5; 13 bases match TRBD2. CDR3 size: 16 residues. Germline V gives CDR1 SGHVS, CDR2 FNYEAQ. V lost 2 bases, J lost 5 bases, and 5 bases stayed unmatched.

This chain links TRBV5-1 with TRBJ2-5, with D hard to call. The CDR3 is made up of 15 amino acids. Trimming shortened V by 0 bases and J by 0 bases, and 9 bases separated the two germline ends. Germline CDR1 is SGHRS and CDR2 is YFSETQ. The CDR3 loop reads CASSLERRYQETQYF. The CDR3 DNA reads TGCGCCAGCAGCTTGGAACGGCGGTACCAAGAGACCCAGTACTTC.

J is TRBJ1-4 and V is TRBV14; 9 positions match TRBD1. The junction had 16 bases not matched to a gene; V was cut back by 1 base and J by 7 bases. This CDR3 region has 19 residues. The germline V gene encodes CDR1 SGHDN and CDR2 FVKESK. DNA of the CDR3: TGTGCCAGCAGCCAAGTGCGATTACAGGGGGCTAGAGTGGGTGAAAAACTGTTTTTT. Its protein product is CASSQVRLQGARVGEKLFF.

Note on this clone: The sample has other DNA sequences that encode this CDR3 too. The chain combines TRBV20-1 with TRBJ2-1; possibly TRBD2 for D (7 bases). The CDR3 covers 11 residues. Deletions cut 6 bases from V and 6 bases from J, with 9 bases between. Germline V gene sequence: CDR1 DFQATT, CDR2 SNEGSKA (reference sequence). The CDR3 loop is CSAGGRNEQFF. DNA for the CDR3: TGCAGTGCGGGGGGGCGCAATGAGCAGTTCTTC.

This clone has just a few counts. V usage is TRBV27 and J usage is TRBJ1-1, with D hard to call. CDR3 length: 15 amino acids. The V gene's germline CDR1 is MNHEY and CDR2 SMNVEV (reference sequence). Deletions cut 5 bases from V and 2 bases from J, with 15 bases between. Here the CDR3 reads CASSPRGVFNTEAFF. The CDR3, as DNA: TGTGCCAGCAGTCCCCGTGGGGTTTTTAACACTGAAGCTTTCTTT.

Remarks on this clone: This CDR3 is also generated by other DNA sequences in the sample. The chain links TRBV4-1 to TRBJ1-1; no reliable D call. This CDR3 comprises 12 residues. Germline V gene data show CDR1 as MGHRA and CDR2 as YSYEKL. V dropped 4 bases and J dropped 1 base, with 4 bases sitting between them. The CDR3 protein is CASSRGNTEAFF. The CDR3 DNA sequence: TGCGCCAGCAGCCGCGGGAACACTGAAGCTTTCTTT.

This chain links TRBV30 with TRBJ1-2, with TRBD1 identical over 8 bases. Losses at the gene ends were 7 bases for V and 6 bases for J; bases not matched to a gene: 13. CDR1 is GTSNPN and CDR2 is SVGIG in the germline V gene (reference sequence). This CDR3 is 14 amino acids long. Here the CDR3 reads CALSSQGAIDGYTF. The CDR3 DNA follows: TGTGCCTTATCCTCTCAGGGGGCAATCGATGGCTACACCTTC.

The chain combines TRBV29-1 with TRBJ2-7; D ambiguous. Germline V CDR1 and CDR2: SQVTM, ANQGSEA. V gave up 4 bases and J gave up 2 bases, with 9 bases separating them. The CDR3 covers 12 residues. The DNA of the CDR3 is TGCAGCGTTGCAACTTTAACCTACGAGCAGTACTTC. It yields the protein CSVATLTYEQYF.

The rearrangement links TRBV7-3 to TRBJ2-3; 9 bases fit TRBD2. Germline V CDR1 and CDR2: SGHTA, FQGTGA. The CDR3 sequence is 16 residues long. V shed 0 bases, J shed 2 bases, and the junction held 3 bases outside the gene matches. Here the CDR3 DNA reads TGTGCCAGCAGCTTAACTAGCGGGGGTAACACAGATACGCAGTATTTT. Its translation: CASSLTSGGNTDTQYF.

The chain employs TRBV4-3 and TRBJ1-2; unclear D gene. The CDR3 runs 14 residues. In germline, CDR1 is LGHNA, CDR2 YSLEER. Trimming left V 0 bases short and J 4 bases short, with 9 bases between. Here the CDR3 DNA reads TGCGCCAGCAGCCAAGAGCCCACTAGCTATGGCTACACCTTC. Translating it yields CASSQEPTSYGYTF.

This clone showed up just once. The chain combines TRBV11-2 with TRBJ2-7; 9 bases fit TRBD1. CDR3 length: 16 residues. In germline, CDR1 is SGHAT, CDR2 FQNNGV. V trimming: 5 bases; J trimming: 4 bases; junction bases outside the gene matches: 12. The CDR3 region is CASSDSRTGVGYEQYF. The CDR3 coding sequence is TGTGCCAGCAGCGACTCCAGGACAGGGGTTGGTTACGAGCAGTACTTC.

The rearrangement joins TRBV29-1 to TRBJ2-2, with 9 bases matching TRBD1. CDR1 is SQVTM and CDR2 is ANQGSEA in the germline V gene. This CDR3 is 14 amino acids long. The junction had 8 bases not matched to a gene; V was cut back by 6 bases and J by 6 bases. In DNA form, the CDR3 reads TGCAGCGTGACGACAGGGGGGTTTTCCGGGGAGCTGTTTTTT. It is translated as CSVTTGGFSGELFF.

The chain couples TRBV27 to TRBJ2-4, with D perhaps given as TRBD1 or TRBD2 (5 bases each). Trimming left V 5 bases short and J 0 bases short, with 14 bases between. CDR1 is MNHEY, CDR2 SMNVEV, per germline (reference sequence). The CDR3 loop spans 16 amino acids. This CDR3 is CASSPTLRGAKNIQYF. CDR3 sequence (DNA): TGTGCCAGCAGTCCAACCCTGAGGGGAGCCAAAAACATTCAGTACTTC.

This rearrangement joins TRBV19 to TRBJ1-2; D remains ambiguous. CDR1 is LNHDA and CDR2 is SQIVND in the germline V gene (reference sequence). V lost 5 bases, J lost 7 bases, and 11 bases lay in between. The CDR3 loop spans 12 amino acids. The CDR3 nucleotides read TGTGCCAGTAGTTTACAACAAGGTGGCTACACCTTC. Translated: CASSLQQGGYTF.

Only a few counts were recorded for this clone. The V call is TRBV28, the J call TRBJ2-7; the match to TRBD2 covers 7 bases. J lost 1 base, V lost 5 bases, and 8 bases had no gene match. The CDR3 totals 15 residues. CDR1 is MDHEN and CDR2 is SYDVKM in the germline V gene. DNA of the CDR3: TGTGCCAGCAGTGCGCCTAGGGGACTATCCTACGAGCAGTACTTC. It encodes CASSAPRGLSYEQYF.

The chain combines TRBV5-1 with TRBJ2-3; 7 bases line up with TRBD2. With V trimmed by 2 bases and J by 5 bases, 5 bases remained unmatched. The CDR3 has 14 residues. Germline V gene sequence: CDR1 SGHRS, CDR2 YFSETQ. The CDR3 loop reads CASSFGLEGDTQYF. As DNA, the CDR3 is TGCGCCAGCAGCTTTGGACTAGAGGGAGATACGCAGTATTTT.

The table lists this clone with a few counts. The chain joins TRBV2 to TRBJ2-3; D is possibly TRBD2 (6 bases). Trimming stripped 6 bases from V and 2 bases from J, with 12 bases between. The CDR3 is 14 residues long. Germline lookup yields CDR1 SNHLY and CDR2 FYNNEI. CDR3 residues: CASRAGLNTDTQYF. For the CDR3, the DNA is TGTGCCAGCAGGGCGGGACTCAACACAGATACGCAGTATTTT.

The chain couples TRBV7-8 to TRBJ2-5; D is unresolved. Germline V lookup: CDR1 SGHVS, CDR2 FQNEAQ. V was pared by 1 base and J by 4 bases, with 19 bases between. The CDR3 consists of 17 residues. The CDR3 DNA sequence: TGTGCCAGCAGCTTAGTCCCCCCCAGGAGCTTGAGAGAGACCCAGTACTTC. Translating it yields CASSLVPPRSLRETQYF.

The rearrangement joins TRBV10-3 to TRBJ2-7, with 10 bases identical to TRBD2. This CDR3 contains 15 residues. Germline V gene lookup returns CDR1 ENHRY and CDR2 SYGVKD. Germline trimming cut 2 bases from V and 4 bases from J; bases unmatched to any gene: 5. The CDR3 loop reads CAISEASGSRYEQYF. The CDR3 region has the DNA TGTGCCATCAGTGAGGCTAGCGGGAGTAGATACGAGCAGTACTTC.

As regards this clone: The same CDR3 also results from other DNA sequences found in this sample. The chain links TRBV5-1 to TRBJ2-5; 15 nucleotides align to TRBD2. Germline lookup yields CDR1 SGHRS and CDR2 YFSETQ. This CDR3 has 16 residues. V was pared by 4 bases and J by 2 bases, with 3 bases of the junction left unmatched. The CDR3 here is CASSPGLAGGQETQYF. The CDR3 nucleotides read TGCGCCAGCAGCCCGGGACTAGCGGGAGGACAAGAGACCCAGTACTTC.